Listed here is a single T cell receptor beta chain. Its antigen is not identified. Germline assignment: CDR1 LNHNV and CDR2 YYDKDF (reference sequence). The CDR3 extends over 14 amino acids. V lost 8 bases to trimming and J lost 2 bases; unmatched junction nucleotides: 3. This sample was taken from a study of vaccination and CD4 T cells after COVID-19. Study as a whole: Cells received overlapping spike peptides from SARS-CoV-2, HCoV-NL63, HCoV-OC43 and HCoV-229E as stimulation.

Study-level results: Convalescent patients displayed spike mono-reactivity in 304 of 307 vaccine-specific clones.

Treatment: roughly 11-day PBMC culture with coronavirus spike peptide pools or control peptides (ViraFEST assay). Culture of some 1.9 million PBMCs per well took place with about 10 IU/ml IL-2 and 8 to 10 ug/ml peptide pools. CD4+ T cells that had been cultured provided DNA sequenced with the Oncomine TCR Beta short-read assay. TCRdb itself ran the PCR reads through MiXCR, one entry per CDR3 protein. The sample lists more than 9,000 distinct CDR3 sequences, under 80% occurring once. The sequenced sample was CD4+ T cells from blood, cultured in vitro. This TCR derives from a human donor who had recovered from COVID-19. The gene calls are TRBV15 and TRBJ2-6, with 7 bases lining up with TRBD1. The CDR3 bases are TGTGCCACCGGAGACAGGGCTGGGGCCAACGTCCTGACTTTC. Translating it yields CATGDRAGANVLTF.